This is a list of T cell receptor beta chains from one sample in a study of blood T cell repertoires in COVID-19. Clones were sequenced by immunoSEQ multiplex PCR, and TCRdb holds only the in-frame ones, with some missing. The sample holds 220,000 or so clones, around 90% seen once. Sequenced sample: PBMCs or T cells enriched from blood (not recorded which). These receptors were collected from a man aged 25 to 40 who had been exposed to COVID-19. Each CDR3 is given with its conserved first and last residue. The D gene is left open where the match is weak. For some rows the clone size is stated as once, few or many, or as a class when expanded; others skip it.

D gene: TRBD1; V gene: TRBV6-2/TRBV6-3; clone size: NA; CDR3 protein: CASGQRGPGYEQYF
D gene: TRBD1; V gene: TRBV27; clone size: NA; CDR3 protein: CASSRVGDRVDWMSSPLHF
D gene: NA; V gene: TRBV7-9; clone size: once; CDR3 protein: CASSSDIYNSPLHF
D gene: NA; V gene: TRBV6-6; clone size: once; CDR3 protein: CASSPQTGPRAGNTIYF
D gene: NA; V gene: TRBV15; clone size: NA; CDR3 protein: CATSRVRTFGELFF
D gene: NA; V gene: TRBV19; clone size: NA; CDR3 protein: CASMGGNTGELFF
D gene: TRBD1; V gene: TRBV3-1/TRBV3-2; clone size: NA; CDR3 protein: CASSQRTGTEKLFF
D gene: TRBD2; V gene: TRBV11-3; clone size: NA; CDR3 protein: CASSLDSRGGQEQYF
D gene: NA; V gene: TRBV11-2; clone size: NA; CDR3 protein: CASSLGGVRNYGYTF
D gene: NA; V gene: TRBV6-5; clone size: NA; CDR3 protein: CASGGAHNYGYTF
D gene: NA; V gene: TRBV4-3; clone size: once; CDR3 protein: CASSQVADAGEKLFF
D gene: TRBD1; V gene: TRBV5-4; clone size: once; CDR3 protein: CASSLTGAGTAGANVLTF
D gene: TRBD1; V gene: TRBV11-2; clone size: NA; CDR3 protein: CASSSTGDRRTDTQYF
D gene: NA; V gene: TRBV30; clone size: NA; CDR3 protein: CAWTPGGSSYEQYF
D gene: NA; V gene: TRBV7-9; clone size: NA; CDR3 protein: CASSPIGGYSSSGEQYF
D gene: NA; V gene: TRBV7-6; clone size: NA; CDR3 protein: CASSLGELSSYNEQFF